These 30 T cell receptor beta chains share one sample of origin, sequenced in a study of cytomegalovirus exposure and HLA in healthy donors (dated by TCRdb to about 2017). Libraries came from the immunoSEQ multiplex PCR assay. For the multiplex PCR, a mixture combining 60 forward primers for TCR Vbeta segments and 13 reverse primers for TCR Jbeta segments was used. TCRdb obtained this table from immuneACCESS and retained in-frame rearrangements with V and J assigned. These tables miss some clones; where compared with another copy, unresolved V genes account for less than half of the shortfall, and the remainder is unexplained. Across this sample there are just over 150,000 clones, with about 79% seen only once. The top ten constitute 5% to 7% of the sample. Sequences were obtained from PBMCs. Source of these receptors: a man aged 45-65 years in good health and CMV-seropositive.

This chain uses TRBV28 with TRBJ1-1, with D possibly being TRBD1 (6 bases). The CDR3 runs to 11 residues. Deletions cut 7 bases from V and 10 bases from J, with 13 bases between. CDR1 is MDHEN and CDR2 is SYDVKM in the germline V gene. The CDR3 coding sequence is TGTGCCAGCACCCCAGGGGTAACAGCTTTCTTT. Translated: CASTPGVTAFF.

As regards this clone: Other DNA sequences in this specimen translate into the identical CDR3. The genes are TRBV5-1 and TRBJ1-1, with 9 bases identical to TRBD1. Unmatched junction bases numbered 2, after V lost 4 bases and J lost 1 base. The CDR3 totals 14 residues. Germline V gene sequence: CDR1 SGHRS, CDR2 YFSETQ. CDR3 amino acids: CASSLTGGNTEAFF. For the CDR3, the DNA is TGCGCCAGCAGCCTGACAGGGGGGAACACTGAAGCTTTCTTT.

In the case of this clone: Its ends do not fully match the called genes, so a read error is possible. The chain links TRBV7-2 to TRBJ1-5; D unclear. The CDR3 has 16 amino acids. Germline values: CDR1 SGHTA, CDR2 FQGNSA. In DNA form, the CDR3 reads TGTGCCAGCAGCCTAGCGATCCATCAGGGCAATCAGCCCCAGCATTTT. Translating gives CASSLAIHQGNQPQHF.

The rearrangement joins TRBV9 to TRBJ1-4; D is possibly TRBD1 (6 bases). V shed 3 bases and J shed 5 bases, with 11 bases lying between them. Germline CDR1 and CDR2: SGDLS and YYNGEE. CDR3 length: 14 amino acids. CDR3: CASSEGQANEKLFF. The DNA for the CDR3 is TGTGCCAGCAGCGAGGGACAAGCAAATGAAAAACTGTTTTTT.

The V call is TRBV27, the J call TRBJ1-1; possible D gene TRBD1, 6 bases. The CDR3 length is 16 residues. V lost 6 bases and J 1 base, leaving 18 bases between the germline ends. From germline, CDR1 is MNHEY and CDR2 SMNVEV (reference sequence). CDR3 DNA sequence: TGTGCCAGCAGCAACACCCTAGGGGGGGAGAACACTGAAGCTTTCTTT. It translates to CASSNTLGGENTEAFF.

The V call is TRBV5-1, the J call TRBJ2-1; TRBD2 might be the D (6 bases). This CDR3 has 17 residues. Trimming cost V 0 bases and J 8 bases, with 21 bases left between them. CDR1 is SGHRS and CDR2 is YFSETQ in the germline V gene. In DNA form, the CDR3 reads TGCGCCAGCAGCTTGGGAGGGTTAAGATCTCGGGGGTATGAGCAGTTCTTC. Its protein is CASSLGGLRSRGYEQFF. Drawing the rest from reference TRBV5-1 and TRBJ2-1, the complete variable domain is KAGVTQTPRYLIKTRGQQVTLSCSPISGHRSVSWYQQTPGQGLQFLFEYFSETQRNKGNFPGRFSGRQFSNSRSEMNVSTLELGDSALYLCASSLGGLRSRGYEQFFGPGTRLTVL.

The V and J genes are TRBV7-3 and TRBJ2-3; D is undetermined. This CDR3 has 14 residues. V lost 5 bases to trimming and J lost 0 bases, with 9 bases between them. The germline gives CDR1 SGHTA, CDR2 FQGTGA. CDR3 loop: CASSPTGSTDTQYF. Here the CDR3 DNA reads TGTGCCAGCAGCCCCACCGGTAGCACAGATACGCAGTATTTT.

The V call is TRBV5-1, the J call TRBJ1-2; 7 nucleotides agree with TRBD1. Germline V gene lookup returns CDR1 SGHRS and CDR2 YFSETQ. The CDR3 covers 14 residues. V lost 4 bases and J lost 5; bases outside the gene matches: 8. CDR3: CASSGGGAQYGYTF. The CDR3 nucleotides read TGCGCCAGCAGCGGAGGGGGCGCTCAGTATGGCTACACCTTC.

This clone was picked up one time. This sequence joins TRBV5-1 and TRBJ2-5, with 8 positions matching TRBD1. The CDR3 runs 15 residues. V dropped 4 bases and J dropped 4; count of bases not matched to a gene: 9. Germline CDR1 SGHRS, CDR2 YFSETQ. The CDR3 spells CASSPQTGVGETQYF. The CDR3 nucleotides read TGCGCCAGCAGCCCCCAGACAGGGGTCGGAGAGACCCAGTACTTC.

CDR3 sequence reads: CASSQLQGARTGELFF. The CDR3 coding sequence is TGTGCCAGCAGCCAACTCCAGGGGGCGCGGACCGGGGAGCTGTTTTTT. This chain joins TRBV14 and TRBJ2-2, with 8 bases fitting TRBD1. The CDR3 sequence is 16 residues long. V dropped 2 bases and J dropped 5; count of bases not matched to a gene: 7. The V gene's germline CDR1 is SGHDN and CDR2 FVKESK.

V and J are TRBV6-1 and TRBJ2-2; D is perhaps TRBD1 (5 bases). Germline loops: CDR1 MNHNS, CDR2 SASEGT. The length of the CDR3 is 15 residues. V lost 6 bases, J lost 1 base, and 12 bases lay in between. CDR3 sequence reads: CASSPQGVNTGELFF. In DNA, the CDR3 is TGTGCCAGCAGCCCACAAGGGGTGAACACCGGGGAGCTGTTTTTT.

A single count supports this clone. V is TRBV6-4 and J is TRBJ1-6, with 8 bases matching TRBD1. The V gene end was trimmed by 0 bases and the J gene end by 5 bases; junction bases not matched to a gene: 9. This CDR3 spans 18 amino acids. Per germline, CDR1 MRHNA and CDR2 SNTAGT. CDR3 nucleotides: TGTGCCAGCAGTGACTCACTGGACAGGGAAGGGGATAATTCACCCCTCCACTTT. Its translation is CASSDSLDREGDNSPLHF.

This clone was detected a few times. V is TRBV29-1 and J is TRBJ1-2; possible D gene TRBD1, 5 bases. The germline gives CDR1 SQVTM, CDR2 ANQGSEA. This CDR3 region has 15 residues. V was cut by 1 base and J by 3 bases, with 15 bases left in between. CDR3 protein: CSVEVRQGYYYGYTF. CDR3 coding DNA: TGCAGCGTTGAAGTTCGGCAGGGATATTACTATGGCTACACCTTC.

This clone was seen a single time. V and J are TRBV15 and TRBJ1-2; D not certain. V was trimmed by 0 bases and J by 4 bases, leaving 15 bases between them. There are 16 residues in the CDR3. Germline lookup yields CDR1 LNHNV and CDR2 YYDKDF (reference sequence). The CDR3 coding sequence is TGTGCCACCAGCAGAGATATCGGCCAGAGGAGCTATGGCTACACCTTC. Its translation: CATSRDIGQRSYGYTF.

This chain uses TRBV19 with TRBJ1-3; D not resolved. V lost 6 bases and J lost 4, with 13 bases in between. Germline V gene sequence: CDR1 LNHDA, CDR2 SQIVND (reference sequence). CDR3 length: 14 amino acids. For the CDR3, the DNA is TGTGCCAGTAGCCCCCTAGGCAGAGGAAACACCATATATTTT. This codes for CASSPLGRGNTIYF.

The DNA of the CDR3 is TGTGCCAGCAGCTTAAGCGCGGGGGCTTTCGATACGCAGTATTTT. This encodes CASSLSAGAFDTQYF. The rearrangement links TRBV7-3 to TRBJ2-3, with D possibly being TRBD2 (7 bases). The CDR3 is made up of 15 amino acids. The V end was cut by 1 base, the J end by 6 bases, with 14 bases between. Per the germline V gene, CDR1 is SGHTA and CDR2 is FQGTGA.

The V call is TRBV5-1, the J call TRBJ2-2; no definite D call. Germline V gene sequence: CDR1 SGHRS, CDR2 YFSETQ. Trimming took off 0 bases at V and 8 bases at J, with 8 bases between the two ends. This CDR3 spans 13 amino acids. This CDR3 reads CASSLGFPGELFF. The CDR3 DNA sequence: TGCGCCAGCAGCTTGGGTTTCCCAGGGGAGCTGTTTTTT. Variable domain in full (rest from reference TRBV5-1 and TRBJ2-2): KAGVTQTPRYLIKTRGQQVTLSCSPISGHRSVSWYQQTPGQGLQFLFEYFSETQRNKGNFPGRFSGRQFSNSRSEMNVSTLELGDSALYLCASSLGFPGELFFGEGSRLTVL.

V gene TRBV5-1 combines with J gene TRBJ2-2, with 9 bases matching TRBD2. The CDR3 totals 16 residues. The V gene's germline CDR1 is SGHRS and CDR2 YFSETQ. V gave up 0 bases and J gave up 5 bases; unmatched junction bases: 5. CDR3 DNA sequence: TGCGCCAGCAGCTTGGGACTAGCGGTGTTTACCGGGGAGCTGTTTTTT. Translating gives CASSLGLAVFTGELFF.

The CDR3 region is CASAGARGPGANVLTF. The CDR3 DNA follows: TGTGCCAGCGCAGGGGCTAGAGGACCTGGGGCCAACGTCCTGACTTTC. The rearrangement uses TRBV7-9 and TRBJ2-6, with D maybe TRBD1 (6 bases). Trimming cost V 8 bases and J 2 bases, with 16 bases left between them. CDR1 is SEHNR, CDR2 FQNEAQ, per germline (reference sequence). The CDR3 contains 16 residues.

The chain uses TRBV27 and TRBJ1-5, with 7 bases matching TRBD1. The CDR3 spans 16 residues. Trimming at V came to 2 bases and at J to 2 bases, leaving 6 bases not matched to a gene. CDR1 is MNHEY, CDR2 SMNVEV, per germline (reference sequence). The CDR3 region is CASSLVGGSGNQPQHF. The CDR3 region has the DNA TGTGCCAGCAGTTTAGTAGGGGGCAGCGGCAATCAGCCCCAGCATTTT.

CDR3 in amino acids: CASSLVLAGGGEQFF. The CDR3 DNA follows: TGCGCCAGCAGCTTGGTACTAGCGGGAGGGGGTGAGCAGTTCTTC. The chain has TRBV5-1 and TRBJ2-1; 13 positions agree with TRBD2. Germline CDR1 and CDR2: SGHRS and YFSETQ. The CDR3 totals 15 residues. With 0 bases clipped from V and 9 bases from J, the junction kept 3 bases outside the gene matches.

V gene TRBV6-5 combines with J gene TRBJ2-7; D is possibly TRBD1 (5 bases). Trimming took 2 bases from V and 6 from J, leaving 20 bases between them. CDR3 length: 16 residues. In germline, CDR1 is MNHEY, CDR2 SVGAGI. CDR3 residues: CASSYRAGSSSSEQYF. CDR3 sequence (DNA): TGTGCCAGCAGTTACCGAGCAGGGTCCTCGAGTTCCGAGCAGTACTTC.

The V and J genes are TRBV7-8 and TRBJ2-2; 7 bases agree with TRBD2. This CDR3 contains 17 residues. Germline-derived CDR1 and CDR2 are SGHVS and FQNEAQ. V trimming: 4 bases; J trimming: 6 bases; junction bases outside the gene matches: 14. The CDR3 DNA is TGTGCCAGCAGCTCGGAGATGGCGGGAGAGAGAGCCGGGGAGCTGTTTTTT. It encodes CASSSEMAGERAGELFF.

The V gene is TRBV9, the J gene TRBJ2-7; 10 bases line up with TRBD1. The CDR3 consists of 15 residues. Germline V lookup: CDR1 SGDLS, CDR2 YYNGEE. The ends lost 0 bases at V and 3 bases at J; junction bases unmatched: 3. The chain's CDR3 is CASSVGGTGDYEQYF. CDR3 nucleotide sequence: TGTGCCAGCAGCGTAGGGGGGACAGGGGACTACGAGCAGTACTTC.

V usage is TRBV6-5 and J usage is TRBJ2-3, with D unresolved. V lost 0 bases, J lost 2 bases, and 9 bases lay in between. Per the germline V gene, CDR1 is MNHEY and CDR2 is SVGAGI. The CDR3 extends over 15 amino acids. As DNA, the CDR3 is TGTGCCAGCAGTTACTCGTTGCAGGTCACAGATACGCAGTATTTT. Translating gives CASSYSLQVTDTQYF.

The chain has TRBV14 and TRBJ1-2; D is uncertain. This CDR3 is 13 amino acids long. The germline V gene encodes CDR1 SGHDN and CDR2 FVKESK. Trimming took 1 base from V and 8 from J, leaving 11 bases between them. In DNA form, the CDR3 reads TGTGCCAGCAGCCAAGGAGGTGGTGACGGCTACACCTTC. Protein: CASSQGGGDGYTF.

J is TRBJ2-3 and V is TRBV4-1; 7 nucleotides agree with TRBD1. Germline CDR1 is MGHRA and CDR2 is YSYEKL. The CDR3 runs 17 residues. The V and J ends lost 3 bases and 6 bases, in that order; junction bases with no gene match: 15. The CDR3 reads CASSHVDRVTSGDTQYF. The CDR3 DNA reads as TGCGCCAGCAGCCATGTTGACAGGGTAACTTCGGGGGATACGCAGTATTTT.

The V call is TRBV11-2, the J call TRBJ2-5; tentative D call: TRBD2 (6 bases). The CDR3 sequence is 15 residues long. The germline V gene encodes CDR1 SGHAT and CDR2 FQNNGV. With 1 base removed from V and 7 bases from J, the gap between germline ends came to 16 bases. CDR3 residues: CASSLVVSGEGTQYF. The CDR3, as DNA: TGTGCCAGCAGCTTAGTGGTTTCGGGGGAAGGGACCCAGTACTTC.

The chain links TRBV9 to TRBJ1-2; 7 bases fit TRBD1. Germline CDR1 is SGDLS and CDR2 is YYNGEE. The CDR3 covers 14 residues. The J segment lost 4 bases and the V segment lost 3 bases, leaving 6 bases of the junction unmatched. CDR3 sequence reads: CASSEGRQGYGYTF. DNA of the CDR3: TGTGCCAGCAGCGAAGGAAGACAGGGCTATGGCTACACCTTC.

The rearrangement joins TRBV5-5 to TRBJ1-4, with 7 nucleotides matching TRBD1. This CDR3 is built from 16 residues. Trimming at V came to 5 bases and at J to 2 bases, leaving 9 bases not matched to a gene. Germline V CDR1 and CDR2: SGHKS, YYEKEE (reference sequence). The CDR3 coding sequence is TGTGCCAGCAGTTGGGACAGCTCCCGGACTAATGAAAAACTGTTTTTT. Its protein product is CASSWDSSRTNEKLFF.